This T cell receptor (beta chain) is drawn from a study of blood T cells in healthy people across ages. Then a second PCR, running roughly 7 to 11 cycles, was carried out with a sample-barcoded 5' primer and a J-beta primer mix. A single record per CDR3 protein comes from TCRdb applying MiXCR to the 5' RACE reads. The sample has about 650,000 distinct CDR3 sequences, 52% seen once; the top ten hold approximately 15%. Germline CDR1 SGHRS, CDR2 YFSETQ. The V gene end was trimmed by 7 bases and the J gene end by 3 bases; junction bases not matched to a gene: 8. The CDR3 length is 15 residues. General study results and limits: CMV status of donors was not determined, possibly confounding expanded clonotype changes. Roughly linear declines in TCR beta diversity per million T cells occurred with age.

About this clonotype itself: The antigen remains undetermined.

The chain recombines TRBV5-1 with TRBJ2-3; TRBD2 matches at 10 bases. The sample taken for sequencing was blood. This TCR was recovered from a woman aged 80 or older in good health. CDR3 sequence (DNA): TGCGCCAGCCGTCCAATAGCGGGGGGTACAGATACGCAGTATTTT. As protein: CASRPIAGGTDTQYF.